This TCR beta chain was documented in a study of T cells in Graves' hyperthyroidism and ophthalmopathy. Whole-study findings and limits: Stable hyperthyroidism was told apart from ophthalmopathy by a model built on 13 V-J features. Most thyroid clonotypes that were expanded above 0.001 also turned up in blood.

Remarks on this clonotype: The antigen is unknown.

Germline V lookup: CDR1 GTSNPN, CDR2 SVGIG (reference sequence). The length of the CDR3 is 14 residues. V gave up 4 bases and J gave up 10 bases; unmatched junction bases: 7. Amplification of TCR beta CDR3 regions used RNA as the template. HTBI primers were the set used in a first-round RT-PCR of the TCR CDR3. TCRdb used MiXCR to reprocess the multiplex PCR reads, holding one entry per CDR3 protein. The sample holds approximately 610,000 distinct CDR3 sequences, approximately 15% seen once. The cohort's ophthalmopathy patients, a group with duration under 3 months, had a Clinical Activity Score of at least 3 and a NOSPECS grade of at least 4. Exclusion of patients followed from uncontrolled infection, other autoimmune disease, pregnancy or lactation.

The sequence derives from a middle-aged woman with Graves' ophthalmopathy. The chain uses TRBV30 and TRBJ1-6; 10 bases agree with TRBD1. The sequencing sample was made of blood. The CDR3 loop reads CAWNMGQGFSPLHF. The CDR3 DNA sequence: TGTGCCTGGAATATGGGACAGGGGTTCTCACCCCTCCACTTT.